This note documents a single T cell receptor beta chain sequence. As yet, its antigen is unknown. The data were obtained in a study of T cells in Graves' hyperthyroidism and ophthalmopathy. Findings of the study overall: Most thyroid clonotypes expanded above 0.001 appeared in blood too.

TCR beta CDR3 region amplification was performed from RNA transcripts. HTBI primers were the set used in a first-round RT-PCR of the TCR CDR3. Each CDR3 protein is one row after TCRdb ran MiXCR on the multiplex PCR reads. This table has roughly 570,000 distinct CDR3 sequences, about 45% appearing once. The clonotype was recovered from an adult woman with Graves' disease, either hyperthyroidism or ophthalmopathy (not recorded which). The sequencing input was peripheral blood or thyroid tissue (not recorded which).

The CDR3 DNA reads as TGTGCCAGCAGCTTGGAGGGGGTTGGCAATCAGCCCCAGCATTTT. Translating it yields CASSLEGVGNQPQHF. This sequence joins TRBV7-2 and TRBJ1-5; weak D call: TRBD1 (6 bases). CDR3 length: 15 amino acids. Germline CDR1 is SGHTA and CDR2 is FQGNSA. The germline V and J ends were trimmed by 3 bases and 2 bases, with 11 bases remaining between them.